This T cell receptor beta chain was identified in a study of identical twins. This clonotype was observed a handful of times. Trimming pared 0 bases from V and 1 base from J, leaving 13 bases between. Germline V lookup: CDR1 LNHNV, CDR2 YYDKDF (reference sequence). This CDR3 has 17 amino acids. Using its own MiXCR run on the 5' RACE reads, TCRdb lists one record per CDR3 protein. The sample consists of about 570,000 distinct CDR3 sequences, just under 10% of them appearing once. The same sample was also used in a study of yellow fever vaccine responses in identical twins.

Source material: PBMCs. V gene TRBV15 combines with J gene TRBJ2-1; D is perhaps TRBD2 (5 bases). The TCR sequence derives from a woman aged 18-29 years in good health. The CDR3 is CATSREPIGGSYNEQFF. The CDR3 nucleotides read TGTGCCACCAGCAGAGAACCCATCGGAGGTTCCTACAATGAGCAGTTCTTC. The whole variable domain, remainder taken from reference TRBV15 and TRBJ2-1, is DAMVIQNPRYQVTQFGKPVTLSCSQTLNHNVMYWYQQKSSQAPKLLFHYYDKDFNNEADTPDNFQSRRPNTSFCFLDIRSPGLGDTAMYLCATSREPIGGSYNEQFFGPGTRLTVL.